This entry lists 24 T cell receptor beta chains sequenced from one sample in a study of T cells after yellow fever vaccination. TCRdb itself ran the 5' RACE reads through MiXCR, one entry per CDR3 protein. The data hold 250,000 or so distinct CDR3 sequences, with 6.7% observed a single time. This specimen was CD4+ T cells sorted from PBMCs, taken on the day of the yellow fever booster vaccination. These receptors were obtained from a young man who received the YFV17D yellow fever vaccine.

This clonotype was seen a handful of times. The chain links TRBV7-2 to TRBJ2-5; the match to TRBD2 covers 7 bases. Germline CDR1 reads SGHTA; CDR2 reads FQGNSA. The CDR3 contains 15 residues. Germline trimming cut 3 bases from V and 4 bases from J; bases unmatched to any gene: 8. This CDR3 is CASSFAGEYGETQYF. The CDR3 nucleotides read TGTGCCAGCAGCTTTGCGGGAGAATACGGAGAGACCCAGTACTTC. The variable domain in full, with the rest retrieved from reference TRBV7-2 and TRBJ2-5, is GAGVSQSPSNKVTEKGKDVELRCDPISGHTALYWYRQSLGQGLEFLIYFQGNSAPDKSGLPSDRFSAERTGGSVSTLTIQRTQQEDSAVYLCASSFAGEYGETQYFGPGTRLLVL.

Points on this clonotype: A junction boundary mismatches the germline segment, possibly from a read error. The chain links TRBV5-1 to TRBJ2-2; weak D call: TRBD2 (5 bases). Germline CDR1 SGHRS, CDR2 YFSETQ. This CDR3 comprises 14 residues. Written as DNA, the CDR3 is TGCGCCAGAAGCTTCACGGCCGGGGCCGGGGAGCTGTTTTTT. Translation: CARSFTAGAGELFF.

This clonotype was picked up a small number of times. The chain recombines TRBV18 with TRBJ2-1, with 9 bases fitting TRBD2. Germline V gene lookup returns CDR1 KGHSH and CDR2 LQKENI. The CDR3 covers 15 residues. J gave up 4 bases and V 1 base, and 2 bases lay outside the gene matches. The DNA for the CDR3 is TGTGCCAGCTCACCACGAAGCGGGGGGTACAATGAGCAGTTCTTC. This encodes CASSPRSGGYNEQFF. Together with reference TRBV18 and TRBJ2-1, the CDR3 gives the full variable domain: NAGVMQNPRHLVRRRGQEARLRCSPMKGHSHVYWYRQLPEEGLKFMVYLQKENIIDESGMPKERFSAEFPKEGPSILRIQQVVRGDSAAYFCASSPRSGGYNEQFFGPGTRLTVL.

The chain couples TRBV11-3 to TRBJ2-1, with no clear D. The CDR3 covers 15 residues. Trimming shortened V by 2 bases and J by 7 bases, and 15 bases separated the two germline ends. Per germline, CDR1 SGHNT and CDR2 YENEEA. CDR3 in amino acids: CASSLQSTSHNEQFF. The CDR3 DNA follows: TGTGCCAGCAGCTTACAGTCCACGAGCCATAATGAGCAGTTCTTC.

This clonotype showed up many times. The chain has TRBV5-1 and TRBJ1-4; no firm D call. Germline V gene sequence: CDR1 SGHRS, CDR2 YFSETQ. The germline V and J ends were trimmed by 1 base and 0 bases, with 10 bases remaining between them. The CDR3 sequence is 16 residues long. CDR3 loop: CASSLTAGPTNEKLFF. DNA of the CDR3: TGCGCCAGCAGCTTGACGGCCGGGCCAACTAATGAAAAACTGTTTTTT. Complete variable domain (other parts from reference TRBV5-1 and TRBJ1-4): KAGVTQTPRYLIKTRGQQVTLSCSPISGHRSVSWYQQTPGQGLQFLFEYFSETQRNKGNFPGRFSGRQFSNSRSEMNVSTLELGDSALYLCASSLTAGPTNEKLFFGSGTQLSVL.

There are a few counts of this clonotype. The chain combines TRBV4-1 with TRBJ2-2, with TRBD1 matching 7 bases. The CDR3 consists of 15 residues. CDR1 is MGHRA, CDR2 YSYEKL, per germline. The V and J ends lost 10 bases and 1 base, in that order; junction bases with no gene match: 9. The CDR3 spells CATRTGVQNTGELFF. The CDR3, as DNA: TGCGCCACACGAACAGGGGTTCAGAACACCGGGGAGCTGTTTTTT.

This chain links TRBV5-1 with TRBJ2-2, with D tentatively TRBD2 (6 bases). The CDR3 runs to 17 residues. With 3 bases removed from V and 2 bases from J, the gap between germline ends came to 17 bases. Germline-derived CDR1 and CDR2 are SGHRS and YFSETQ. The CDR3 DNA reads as TGCGCCAGCAGCTGGGCCCCTAGCGTTTTCAACACCGGGGAGCTGTTTTTT. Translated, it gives CASSWAPSVFNTGELFF.

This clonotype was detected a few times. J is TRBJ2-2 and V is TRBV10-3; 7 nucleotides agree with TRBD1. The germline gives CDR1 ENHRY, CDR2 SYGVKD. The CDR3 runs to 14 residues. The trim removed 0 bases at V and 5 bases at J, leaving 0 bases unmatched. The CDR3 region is CAISESTGTGELFF. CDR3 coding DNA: TGTGCCATCAGTGAGTCGACAGGGACCGGGGAGCTGTTTTTT.

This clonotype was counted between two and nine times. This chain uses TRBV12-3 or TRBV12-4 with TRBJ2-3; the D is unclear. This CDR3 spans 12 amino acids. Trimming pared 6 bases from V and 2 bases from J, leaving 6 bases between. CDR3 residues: CASRQNTDTQYF. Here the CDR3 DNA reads TGTGCCAGCAGACAGAACACAGATACGCAGTATTTT.

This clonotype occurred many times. The DNA for the CDR3 is TGCAGTGCTACCCCTTTCCGGTCCGGTGGCTACACCTTC. The encoded protein is CSATPFRSGGYTF. The chain is built from TRBV20-1 and TRBJ1-2; D remains unclear. V gave up 4 bases and J gave up 7 bases, with 16 bases separating them. The germline gives CDR1 DFQATT, CDR2 SNEGSKA (reference sequence). The CDR3 runs 13 residues.

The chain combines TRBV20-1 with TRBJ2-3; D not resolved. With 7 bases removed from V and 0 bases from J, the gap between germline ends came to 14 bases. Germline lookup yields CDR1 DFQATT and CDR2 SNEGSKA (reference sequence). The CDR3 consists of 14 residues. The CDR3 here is CSGTAHGSTDTQYF. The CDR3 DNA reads TGCAGTGGCACGGCCCACGGGAGCACAGATACGCAGTATTTT.

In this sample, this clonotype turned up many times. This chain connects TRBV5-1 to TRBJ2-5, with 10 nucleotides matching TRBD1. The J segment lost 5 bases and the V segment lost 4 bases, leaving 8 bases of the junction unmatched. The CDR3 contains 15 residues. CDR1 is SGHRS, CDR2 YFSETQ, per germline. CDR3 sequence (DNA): TGCGCCAGCAGCCGCAGGACAGGGGGGATCGAGACCCAGTACTTC. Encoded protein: CASSRRTGGIETQYF.

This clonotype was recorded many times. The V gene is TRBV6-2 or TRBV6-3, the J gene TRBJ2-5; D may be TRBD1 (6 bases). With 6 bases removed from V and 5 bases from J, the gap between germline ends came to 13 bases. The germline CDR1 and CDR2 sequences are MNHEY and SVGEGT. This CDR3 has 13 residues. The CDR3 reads CASSPTGEETQYF. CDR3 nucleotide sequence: TGTGCCAGCAGCCCGACAGGCGAGGAGACCCAGTACTTC.

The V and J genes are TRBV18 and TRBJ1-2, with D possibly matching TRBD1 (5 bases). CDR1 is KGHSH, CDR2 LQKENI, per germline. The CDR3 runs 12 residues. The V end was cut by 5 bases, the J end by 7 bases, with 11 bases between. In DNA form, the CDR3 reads TGTGCCAGCTCATCTTACGGGGGTGGCTACACCTTC. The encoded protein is CASSSYGGGYTF. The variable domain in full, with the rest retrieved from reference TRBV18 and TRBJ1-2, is NAGVMQNPRHLVRRRGQEARLRCSPMKGHSHVYWYRQLPEEGLKFMVYLQKENIIDESGMPKERFSAEFPKEGPSILRIQQVVRGDSAAYFCASSSYGGGYTFGSGTRLTVV.

CDR3 nucleotides: TGTGCCACCTCGGGAGTCGGCACAGATACGCAGTATTTT. It encodes CATSGVGTDTQYF. The chain recombines TRBV15 with TRBJ2-3, with a tentative D call TRBD2 (6 bases). This CDR3 has 13 residues. V was trimmed by 8 bases and J by 1 base, leaving 10 bases between them. The germline gives CDR1 LNHNV, CDR2 YYDKDF (reference sequence).

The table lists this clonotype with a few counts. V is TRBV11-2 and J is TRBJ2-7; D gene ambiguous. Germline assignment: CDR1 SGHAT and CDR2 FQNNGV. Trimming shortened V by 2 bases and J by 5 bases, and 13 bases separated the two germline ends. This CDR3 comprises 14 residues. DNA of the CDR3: TGTGCCAGCAGCTTACGCCGGGCCGCTCACGAGCAGTACTTC. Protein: CASSLRRAAHEQYF. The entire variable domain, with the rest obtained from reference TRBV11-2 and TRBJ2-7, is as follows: EAGVAQSPRYKIIEKRQSVAFWCNPISGHATLYWYQQILGQGPKLLIQFQNNGVVDDSQLPKDRFSAERLKGVDSTLKIQPAKLEDSAVYLCASSLRRAAHEQYFGPGTRLTVT.

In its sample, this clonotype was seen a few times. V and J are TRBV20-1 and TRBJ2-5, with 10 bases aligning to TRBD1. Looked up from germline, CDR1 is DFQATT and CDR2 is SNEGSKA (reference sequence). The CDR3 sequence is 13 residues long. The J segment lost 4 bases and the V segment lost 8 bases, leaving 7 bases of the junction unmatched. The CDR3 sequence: CSLGQGMRETQYF. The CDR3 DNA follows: TGCAGTTTGGGACAGGGGATGCGAGAGACCCAGTACTTC.

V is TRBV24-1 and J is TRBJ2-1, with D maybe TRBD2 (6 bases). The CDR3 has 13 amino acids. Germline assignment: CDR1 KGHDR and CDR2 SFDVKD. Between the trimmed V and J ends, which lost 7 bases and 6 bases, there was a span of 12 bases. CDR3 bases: TGTGCCACCAGGGGTAGCGGAATCAATGAGCAGTTCTTC. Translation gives CATRGSGINEQFF.

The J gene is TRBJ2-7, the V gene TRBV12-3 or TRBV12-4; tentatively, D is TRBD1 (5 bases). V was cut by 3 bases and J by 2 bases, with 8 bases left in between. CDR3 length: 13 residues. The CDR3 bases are TGTGCCAGCAGTTTTTGGACACCCTACGAGCAGTACTTC. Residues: CASSFWTPYEQYF.

The CDR3 reads CSAGTSSYEQYF. CDR3 bases: TGCAGCGCAGGGACTAGCTCCTACGAGCAGTACTTC. The genes are TRBV29-1 and TRBJ2-7; 8 bases fit TRBD2. Germline trimming cut 7 bases from V and 0 bases from J; bases unmatched to any gene: 2. Germline CDR1 SQVTM, CDR2 ANQGSEA. This CDR3 region has 12 residues.

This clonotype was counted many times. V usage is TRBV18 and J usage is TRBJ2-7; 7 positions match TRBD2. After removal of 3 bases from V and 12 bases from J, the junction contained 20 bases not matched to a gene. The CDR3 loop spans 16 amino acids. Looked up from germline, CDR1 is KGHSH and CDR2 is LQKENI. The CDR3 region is CASSPSQQSMREKMYF. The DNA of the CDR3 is TGTGCCAGCTCACCGAGCCAGCAGTCAATGCGGGAGAAGATGTACTTC. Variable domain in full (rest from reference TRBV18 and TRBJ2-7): NAGVMQNPRHLVRRRGQEARLRCSPMKGHSHVYWYRQLPEEGLKFMVYLQKENIIDESGMPKERFSAEFPKEGPSILRIQQVVRGDSAAYFCASSPSQQSMREKMYFGPGTRLTVT.

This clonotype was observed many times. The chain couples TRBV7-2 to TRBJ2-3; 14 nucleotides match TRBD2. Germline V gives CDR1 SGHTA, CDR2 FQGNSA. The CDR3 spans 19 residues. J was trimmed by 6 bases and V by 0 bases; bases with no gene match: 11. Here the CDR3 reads CASSLAWIRTSGGRDTQYF. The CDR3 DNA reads TGTGCCAGCAGCTTAGCGTGGATAAGGACTAGCGGGGGGCGGGATACGCAGTATTTT.

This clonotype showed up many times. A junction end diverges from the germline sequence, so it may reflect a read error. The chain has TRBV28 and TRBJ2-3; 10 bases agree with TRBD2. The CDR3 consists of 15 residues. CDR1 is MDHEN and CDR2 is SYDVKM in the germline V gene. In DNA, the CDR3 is TGTGCCAGCGGTTTAGCGGGAGGAGGGGCAGATACGCAGTATTTT. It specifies CASGLAGGGADTQYF.

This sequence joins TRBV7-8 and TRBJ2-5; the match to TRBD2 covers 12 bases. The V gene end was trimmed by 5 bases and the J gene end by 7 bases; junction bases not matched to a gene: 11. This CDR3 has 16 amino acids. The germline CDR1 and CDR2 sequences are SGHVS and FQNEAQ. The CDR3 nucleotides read TGTGCCAGCAGCCAGGGGACTAGCGGGTACTCGGCGACCCAGTACTTC. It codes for CASSQGTSGYSATQYF.